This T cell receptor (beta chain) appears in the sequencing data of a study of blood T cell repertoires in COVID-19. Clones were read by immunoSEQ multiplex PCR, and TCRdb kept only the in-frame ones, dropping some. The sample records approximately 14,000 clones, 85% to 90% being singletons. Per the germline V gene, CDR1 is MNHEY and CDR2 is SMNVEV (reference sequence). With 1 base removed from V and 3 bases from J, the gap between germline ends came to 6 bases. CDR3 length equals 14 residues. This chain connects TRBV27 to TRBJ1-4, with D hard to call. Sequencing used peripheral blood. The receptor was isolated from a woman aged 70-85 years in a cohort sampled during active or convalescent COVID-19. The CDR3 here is CASSLWASNEKLFF. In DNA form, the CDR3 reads TGTGCCAGCAGTTTATGGGCGTCTAATGAAAAACTGTTTTTT.